What follows is one T cell receptor (beta chain) and its context. Per the study methods: By means of reference gene primer amplification, nucleated cell counts were estimated. TCRdb's copy holds only in-frame clones and misses some; the assay was immunoSEQ multiplex PCR. V, J and clone size derive from that table, while D and trimming were established from the DNA sequence. The sample includes 200,000 to 250,000 clones, 88% of them seen just once. Germline CDR1 and CDR2: MDHEN and SYDVKM. The CDR3 is 13 residues long. The J segment lost 10 bases and the V segment lost 5 bases, leaving 7 bases of the junction unmatched. This record comes from a study of blood T cell repertoires in COVID-19. Study-wide background: The samples span acute and convalescent COVID-19 from the United States, Italy and Spain.

This clonotype was obtained from a woman aged 55-69 years with acute or convalescent COVID-19. Sequencing input: peripheral blood. The J gene is TRBJ2-1, the V gene TRBV28; 8 nucleotides align to TRBD2. The CDR3 DNA is TGTGCCAGCAGTCCACCCCGGGGGGGAGAGCAGTTCTTC. Its translation: CASSPPRGGEQFF.